Listed here are 2 T cell receptor beta chains from one sample, sequenced in a study of cytomegalovirus exposure and HLA in healthy donors. The PCR was carried out with 60 Vbeta primers and 13 Jbeta primers. Only in-frame clones appear in the TCRdb table, and some are missing; sequencing was by immunoSEQ multiplex PCR. The sample comprises under 100,000 clones, roughly 78% of which are singletons, and more than 2% rests with the top ten. Sample: PBMCs. These receptors originate from a man under 40 in good health and CMV-seronegative.

The V gene is TRBV30, the J gene TRBJ1-2; 8 nucleotides align to TRBD1. The CDR3 totals 11 residues. Germline lookup yields CDR1 GTSNPN and CDR2 SVGIG (reference sequence). V lost 0 bases to trimming and J lost 13 bases; unmatched junction nucleotides: 4. The CDR3 DNA is TGTGCCTGGAGTGTTTCGGACAGGGTCACCTTC. Amino acids: CAWSVSDRVTF.

This sequence joins TRBV6-5 and TRBJ2-6; 7 nucleotides agree with TRBD2. J gave up 4 bases and V 8 bases, and 8 bases lay outside the gene matches. Germline loops: CDR1 MNHEY, CDR2 SVGAGI. This CDR3 has 15 amino acids. The CDR3 nucleotides are TGTGCCAGCCGACTAGCCCTCGAAGGGGCCAACGTCCTGACTTTC. It is translated as CASRLALEGANVLTF.